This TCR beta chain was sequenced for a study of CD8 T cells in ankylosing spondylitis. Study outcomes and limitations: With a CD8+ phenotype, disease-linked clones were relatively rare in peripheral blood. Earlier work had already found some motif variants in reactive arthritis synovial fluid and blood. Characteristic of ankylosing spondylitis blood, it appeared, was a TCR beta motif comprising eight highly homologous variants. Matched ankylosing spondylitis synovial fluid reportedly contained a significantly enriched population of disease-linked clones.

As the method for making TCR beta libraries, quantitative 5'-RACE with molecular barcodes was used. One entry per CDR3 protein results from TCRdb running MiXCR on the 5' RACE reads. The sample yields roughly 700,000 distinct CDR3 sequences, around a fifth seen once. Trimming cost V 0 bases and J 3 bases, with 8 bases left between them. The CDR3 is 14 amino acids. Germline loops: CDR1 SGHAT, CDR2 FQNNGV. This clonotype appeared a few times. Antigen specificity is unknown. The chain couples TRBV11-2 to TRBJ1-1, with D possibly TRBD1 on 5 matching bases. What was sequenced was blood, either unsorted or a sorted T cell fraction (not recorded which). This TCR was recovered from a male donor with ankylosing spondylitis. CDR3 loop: CASSLDWGYTEAFF. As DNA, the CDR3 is TGTGCCAGCAGCTTAGATTGGGGGTACACTGAAGCTTTCTTT.